This T cell receptor (beta chain) derives from a study of blood T cells in healthy people across ages. A second PCR of roughly 7 to 11 cycles used a sample-barcoded 5' primer and a J-beta primer mix. TCRdb analysed the 5' RACE reads with MiXCR anew, one entry per CDR3 protein. The table records about 1,800,000 distinct CDR3 sequences, roughly 27% of them present only once. This CDR3 spans 15 amino acids. Germline CDR1 reads SEHNR; CDR2 reads FQNEAQ (reference sequence). The trim removed 5 bases at V and 5 bases at J, leaving 12 bases unmatched. The sequenced sample was blood. The TCR was taken from a woman aged 25 to 39 in good health. The chain employs TRBV7-9 and TRBJ2-7, with 7 bases matching TRBD1. CDR3 protein: CASSGLGGNPDEQYF. CDR3 bases: TGTGCCAGCAGCGGGCTAGGGGGCAATCCCGACGAGCAGTACTTC.